The rows below give T cell receptor beta chains drawn from one sample of a study of blood T cells in healthy people across ages. TCRdb used MiXCR to reprocess the 5' RACE reads, holding one entry per CDR3 protein. The data show fewer than 900,000 distinct CDR3 sequences, under 40% seen once. Sequencing was carried out using blood. The receptors derive from a young man in good health. The CDR3 runs from the conserved cysteine through the conserved F or W. A D gene is named only where the DNA matches it firmly. Some rows mark clone size as missing; the rest say once, few, many or name a class of expanded clone.

d_gene,j_gene,abundance,v_gene,CDR3aa,CDR3nt
.,TRBJ2-5,.,TRBV11-2,CASSVGSSETQYF,TGTGCCAGCAGCGTAGGTAGCTCGGAGACCCAGTACTTC
TRBD2,TRBJ2-3,few,TRBV6-5,CASSTGGPADTQYF,TGTGCCAGCAGTACGGGGGGGCCGGCAGATACGCAGTATTTT
.,TRBJ2-5,many,TRBV5-1,CASSLVGPNQETQYF,TGCGCCAGCAGCTTGGTCGGACCTAACCAAGAGACCCAGTACTTC
.,TRBJ1-5,.,TRBV4-3,CASSQDVGVDNQPQHF,TGCGCCAGCAGCCAAGATGTAGGGGTTGACAATCAGCCCCAGCATTTT
TRBD2,TRBJ2-5,.,TRBV20-1,CSAELAGVETQYF,TGCAGTGCTGAACTAGCGGGAGTGGAGACCCAGTACTTC
TRBD2,TRBJ2-5,few,TRBV12-3/TRBV12-4,CASRTSGGHQETQYF,TGTGCCAGCAGAACTAGCGGGGGGCACCAAGAGACCCAGTACTTC
.,TRBJ1-2,.,TRBV6-2/TRBV6-3,CASIKAGSHYGYTF,TGTGCCAGCATCAAGGCGGGGTCCCACTATGGCTACACCTTC
.,TRBJ2-1,.,TRBV7-2,CASSLVGDGGSNEQFF,TGTGCCAGCAGCTTAGTTGGGGACGGGGGTAGTAATGAGCAGTTCTTC
.,TRBJ1-2,once,TRBV28,CASSYRTGRDYGYTF,TGTGCCAGCAGTTATCGAACAGGGAGGGACTATGGCTACACCTTC
.,TRBJ1-1,.,TRBV5-1,CVSSLSHLNTEAFF,TGCGTCAGCAGCTTGAGCCACTTGAACACTGAAGCTTTCTTT
.,TRBJ1-5,few,TRBV7-6,CASRHRSNQPQHF,TGTGCCAGCAGGCACCGTTCCAATCAGCCCCAGCATTTT
TRBD1,TRBJ2-3,many,TRBV25-1,CASSEGTGSTDTQYF,TGTGCCAGCAGTGAAGGGACAGGGAGCACAGATACGCAGTATTTT
TRBD2,TRBJ2-7,.,TRBV9,CASSTGGTTEQYF,TGTGCCAGCAGTACCGGGGGGACCACCGAGCAGTACTTC
.,TRBJ1-2,.,TRBV7-9,CASSPTTAGYTF,TGTGCCAGCAGCCCCACCACTGCTGGCTACACCTTC
TRBD1,TRBJ1-4,.,TRBV5-6,CASSLRPGQGEKLFF,TGTGCCAGCAGCTTGAGGCCGGGACAGGGTGAAAAACTGTTTTTT
.,TRBJ2-3,many,TRBV28,CASSLIYLAGTDTQYF,TGTGCCAGCAGTTTGATATATCTAGCCGGCACAGATACGCAGTATTTT
.,TRBJ2-3,.,TRBV5-1,CASSLNMGYTDTQYF,TGCGCCAGCAGCCTTAACATGGGTTATACAGATACGCAGTATTTT
TRBD2,TRBJ2-1,many,TRBV5-1,CASSLDRAGPSYNEQFF,TGCGCCAGCAGCTTGGATAGAGCGGGACCCTCCTACAATGAGCAGTTCTTC
TRBD1,TRBJ2-3,few,TRBV12-3/TRBV12-4,CASSLAGQGGRSTDTQYF,TGTGCCAGCAGTTTAGCTGGCCAAGGGGGCCGTAGCACAGATACGCAGTATTTT
TRBD2,TRBJ2-5,.,TRBV29-1,CSVQTGTSHQETQYF,TGCAGCGTTCAGACCGGGACTAGCCACCAAGAGACCCAGTACTTC
.,TRBJ1-6,many,TRBV3-1,CASSQGVSNNSPLHF,TGTGCCAGCAGCCAAGGGGTTTCTAATAATTCACCCCTCCACTTT
.,TRBJ1-2,.,TRBV7-3,CASSQGGLSLNYGYTF,TGTGCCAGCAGCCAGGGCGGACTGTCTCTAAACTATGGCTACACCTTC
.,TRBJ1-4,.,TRBV12-3/TRBV12-4,CANSPPFATNEKLFF,TGTGCCAACAGCCCTCCCTTTGCAACTAATGAAAAACTGTTTTTT
.,TRBJ1-5,.,TRBV12-3/TRBV12-4,CASSLDGGGQPQHF,TGTGCCAGCAGTTTAGATGGGGGAGGACAGCCCCAGCATTTT
.,TRBJ1-2,many,TRBV20-1,CSAEPSLDRDLGGYTF,TGCAGTGCTGAACCATCTTTAGACCGGGATCTGGGTGGCTACACCTTC
.,TRBJ1-2,.,TRBV7-2,CASSPPSGFGYTF,TGTGCCAGCAGCCCTCCGTCGGGCTTTGGCTACACCTTC
.,TRBJ1-2,.,TRBV27,CASSPGDMAHGYTF,TGTGCCAGCAGTCCCGGGGACATGGCCCATGGCTACACCTTC
.,TRBJ1-2,.,TRBV13,CASSFRTDGYTF,TGTGCCAGCAGCTTTCGGACGGACGGCTACACCTTC
TRBD2,TRBJ2-1,.,TRBV20-1,CSARDTSGGEIWFNEQFF,TGCAGTGCTAGAGATACTAGCGGGGGGGAAATTTGGTTCAATGAGCAGTTCTTC
TRBD1,TRBJ2-2,.,TRBV12-3/TRBV12-4,CASTGTGANTGELFF,TGTGCCAGCACCGGGACAGGGGCGAACACCGGGGAGCTGTTTTTT
.,TRBJ2-5,many,TRBV5-1,CASSLLTTEETQYF,TGCGCCAGCAGCTTGCTTACGACCGAAGAGACCCAGTACTTC
.,TRBJ2-7,.,TRBV12-3/TRBV12-4,CASSFGPGREQYF,TGTGCCAGCAGTTTCGGACCCGGGCGGGAGCAGTACTTC
.,TRBJ2-3,few,TRBV20-1,CSGTGSIPDTQYF,TGCAGTGGAACAGGGAGTATCCCAGATACGCAGTATTTT
.,TRBJ1-1,.,TRBV6-5,CASSYGVGGPTEAFF,TGTGCCAGCAGTTACGGGGTCGGGGGCCCCACTGAAGCTTTCTTT
TRBD2,TRBJ2-3,few,TRBV7-2,CASSLGLAGKDTQYF,TGTGCCAGCAGCCTCGGACTAGCGGGGAAAGATACGCAGTATTTT
TRBD2,TRBJ2-3,once,TRBV12-3/TRBV12-4,CASSLWKLAGGTDTQYF,TGTGCCAGCAGTTTATGGAAACTAGCGGGAGGTACAGATACGCAGTATTTT
TRBD2,TRBJ2-2,.,TRBV4-3,CSSSQGGGNTGELFF,TGCTCCAGCAGCCAAGGCGGGGGGAACACCGGGGAGCTGTTTTTT
.,TRBJ2-3,.,TRBV5-1,CASSYGTEGTDTQYF,TGCGCCAGCAGCTACGGGACGGAGGGGACAGATACGCAGTATTTT
.,TRBJ2-3,.,TRBV9,CASSVGGAVGTDTQYF,TGTGCCAGCAGCGTAGGGGGGGCCGTAGGAACAGATACGCAGTATTTT
.,TRBJ1-2,few,TRBV10-3,CAISESIDAVGGYGYTF,TGTGCCATCAGTGAGTCTATTGATGCGGTCGGGGGCTATGGCTACACCTTC
.,TRBJ2-1,.,TRBV5-1,CASNALGDVAYNEQFF,TGCGCCAGCAACGCCCTAGGGGACGTAGCCTACAATGAGCAGTTCTTC
.,TRBJ2-5,few,TRBV4-3,CASSQILGRVQETQYF,TGCGCCAGCAGCCAAATACTAGGACGGGTCCAAGAGACCCAGTACTTC
.,TRBJ1-5,.,TRBV20-1,CSAGNRDNQPQHF,TGCAGTGCTGGCAACAGGGACAATCAGCCCCAGCATTTT
TRBD1,TRBJ1-5,few,TRBV20-1,CSAETGTAVHQPQHF,TGCAGTGCAGAGACAGGGACAGCTGTACATCAGCCCCAGCATTTT
.,TRBJ1-1,few,TRBV4-2,CASSSRRDSGTEAFF,TGTGCCAGCAGCTCCCGTCGGGACTCTGGGACTGAAGCTTTCTTT
TRBD1,TRBJ1-2,.,TRBV5-5,CASSFPGQGQGGYTF,TGTGCCAGCAGCTTTCCGGGACAGGGCCAGGGAGGCTACACCTTC
.,TRBJ2-7,many,TRBV2,CASSEGGYEQYF,TGTGCCAGCAGTGAGGGTGGCTACGAGCAGTACTTC
.,TRBJ1-1,many,TRBV29-1,CSVEAQGQQNTEAFF,TGCAGCGTTGAAGCCCAAGGACAGCAGAACACTGAAGCTTTCTTT
.,TRBJ2-5,.,TRBV2,CASSWQEETQYF,TGTGCCAGCAGTTGGCAGGAAGAGACCCAGTACTTC
.,TRBJ2-3,.,TRBV5-6,CASSLGPGSADTQYF,TGTGCCAGCAGCTTGGGCCCCGGGAGCGCAGATACGCAGTATTTT
.,TRBJ2-1,many,TRBV12-3/TRBV12-4,CASSFQGNEQFF,TGTGCCAGCAGTTTTCAGGGAAATGAGCAGTTCTTC
TRBD1,TRBJ1-2,many,TRBV5-1,CASSGGTGGGVGYTF,TGCGCCAGCAGCGGCGGGACAGGGGGAGGAGTTGGCTACACCTTC
.,TRBJ2-2,.,TRBV5-1,CASSLDLTGELFF,TGCGCCAGCAGCCTTGACTTAACCGGGGAGCTGTTTTTT